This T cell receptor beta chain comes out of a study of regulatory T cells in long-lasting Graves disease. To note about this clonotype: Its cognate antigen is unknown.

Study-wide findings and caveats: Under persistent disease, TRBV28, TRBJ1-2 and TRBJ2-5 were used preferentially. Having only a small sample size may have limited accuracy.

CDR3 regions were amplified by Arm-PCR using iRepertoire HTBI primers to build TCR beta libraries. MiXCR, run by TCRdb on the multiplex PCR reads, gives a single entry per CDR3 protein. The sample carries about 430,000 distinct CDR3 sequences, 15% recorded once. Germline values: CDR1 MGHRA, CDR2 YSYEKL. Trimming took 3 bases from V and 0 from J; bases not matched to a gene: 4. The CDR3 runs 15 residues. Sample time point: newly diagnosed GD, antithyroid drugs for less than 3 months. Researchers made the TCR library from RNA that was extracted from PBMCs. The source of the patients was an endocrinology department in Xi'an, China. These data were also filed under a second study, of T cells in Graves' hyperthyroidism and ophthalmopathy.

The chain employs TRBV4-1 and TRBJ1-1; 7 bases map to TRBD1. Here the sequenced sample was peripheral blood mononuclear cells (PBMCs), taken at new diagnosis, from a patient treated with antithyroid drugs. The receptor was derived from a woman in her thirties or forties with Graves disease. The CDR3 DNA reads TGCGCCAGCAGCCAGGAGGACAGGCTGAACACTGAAGCTTTCTTT. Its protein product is CASSQEDRLNTEAFF.